The subject of this entry is one TCR beta chain. The source of the sample is a study of OX40 agonist ivuxolimab in advanced cancers. This CDR3 has 16 amino acids. CDR1 and CDR2 (germline): ENHRY, SYGVKD. The V and J ends lost 5 bases and 0 bases respectively, with 17 bases between them. Assay used: immunoSEQ multiplex PCR; TCRdb lists only in-frame clones, some missing. The repertoire includes about 17,000 clones, around 69% of them detected once, and about a quarter sits in the top ten. The receptor was derived from an adult with an advanced solid tumor such as melanoma, head and neck, liver or kidney cancer. The material sequenced was CD4+ or CD8+ T cells sorted from blood, taken in a trial of the OX40 agonist ivuxolimab. The chain combines TRBV10-3 with TRBJ2-7; no clear D gene. In nucleotides, the CDR3 is TGTGCCATCAGTTCATTAGAAGATATCTCCTCCTACGAGCAGTACTTC. Translating it yields CAISSLEDISSYEQYF.